The 28 T cell receptor beta chains given below trace back to one sample, sequenced in a study of cytomegalovirus exposure and HLA in healthy donors. The PCR employed 60 Vbeta primers together with 13 Jbeta primers. Using immunoSEQ multiplex PCR, the repertoire was profiled, and TCRdb retains in-frame clones only, with some absent. The sample shows about 230,000 clones, roughly 79% of them seen only once. What was sequenced was PBMCs. These receptors came from a woman in her forties in good health and CMV-seronegative.

The gene calls are TRBV7-2 and TRBJ2-1; no reliable D call. The CDR3 has 14 amino acids. The V end was cut by 4 bases, the J end by 4 bases, with 11 bases between. Germline V CDR1 and CDR2: SGHTA, FQGNSA. The CDR3 here is CASSSQLLYNEQFF. For the CDR3, the DNA is TGTGCCAGCAGCTCCCAACTCCTTTACAATGAGCAGTTCTTC.

This chain links TRBV6-5 with TRBJ1-1; maybe TRBD1 (5 bases). The CDR3 sequence is 14 residues long. Germline V lookup: CDR1 MNHEY, CDR2 SVGAGI. Trimming stripped 6 bases from V and 5 bases from J, with 16 bases between. The CDR3 reads CASSLRGGRTEAFF. CDR3 nucleotides: TGTGCCAGCAGCCTTCGGGGGGGGAGGACTGAAGCTTTCTTT.

The genes are TRBV4-1 and TRBJ1-2; the D is unclear. The V and J ends lost 0 bases and 3 bases respectively, with 14 bases between them. The CDR3 totals 16 residues. Germline values: CDR1 MGHRA, CDR2 YSYEKL. The CDR3 nucleotides are TGCGCCAGCAGCCAAGATCCGGCCAGTCTAGACTATGGCTACACCTTC. Protein: CASSQDPASLDYGYTF.

This chain's CDR3 is CASSPLGSGLGNEQFF. DNA of the CDR3: TGTGCCAGCTCACCCCTCGGGAGCGGGCTTGGAAATGAGCAGTTCTTC. The chain carries TRBV18 and TRBJ2-1, with a tentative D call TRBD2 (6 bases). In germline, CDR1 is KGHSH, CDR2 LQKENI. V lost 3 bases and J 7 bases, leaving 19 bases between the germline ends. The CDR3 loop spans 16 amino acids.

This clone was recorded once. V is TRBV9 and J is TRBJ2-5; tentative D call: TRBD2 (7 bases). There are 15 residues in the CDR3. Deletions cut 3 bases from V and 1 base from J, with 13 bases between. Germline CDR1 is SGDLS and CDR2 is YYNGEE. The CDR3 region is CASSGMGGRQETQYF. CDR3 sequence (DNA): TGTGCCAGCAGCGGTATGGGGGGGCGCCAAGAGACCCAGTACTTC.

The V and J genes are TRBV6-1 and TRBJ1-6; TRBD1 agrees at 7 bases. J gave up 8 bases and V 6 bases, and 10 bases lay outside the gene matches. Per the germline V gene, CDR1 is MNHNS and CDR2 is SASEGT. This CDR3 is built from 15 residues. CDR3 in amino acids: CASRERDSPDSPLHF. As DNA, the CDR3 is TGTGCCAGCAGAGAACGGGACAGTCCCGATTCACCCCTCCACTTT.

V usage is TRBV9 and J usage is TRBJ2-7, with TRBD1 matching over 10 bases. From germline, CDR1 is SGDLS and CDR2 YYNGEE. The CDR3 is 16 residues long. With V trimmed by 0 bases and J by 3 bases, 6 bases remained unmatched. CDR3 in amino acids: CASSVALGQGFYEQYF. CDR3 DNA: TGTGCCAGCAGCGTAGCGCTGGGACAGGGGTTCTACGAGCAGTACTTC.

The chain couples TRBV5-1 to TRBJ1-3; 7 bases map to TRBD1. V trimming: 4 bases; J trimming: 6 bases; junction bases outside the gene matches: 7. Germline values: CDR1 SGHRS, CDR2 YFSETQ. This CDR3 has 14 residues. Here the CDR3 DNA reads TGCGCCAGCAGCCTGCCGGGACAGCCAAACACCATATATTTT. The encoded protein is CASSLPGQPNTIYF.

The V call is TRBV27, the J call TRBJ1-5; TRBD1 matches 7 bases. V was pared by 5 bases and J by 7 bases, with 14 bases of the junction left unmatched. CDR3 length equals 16 residues. The germline V gene has CDR1 MNHEY and CDR2 SMNVEV (reference sequence). Here the CDR3 DNA reads TGTGCCAGCAGTCCTTCTTCGACAGGGCGAGGACAGCCCCAGCATTTT. Amino acid sequence: CASSPSSTGRGQPQHF.

The rearrangement links TRBV30 to TRBJ2-1, with 14 nucleotides matching TRBD2. The V and J ends lost 4 bases and 12 bases, in that order; junction bases with no gene match: 5. This CDR3 region has 13 residues. Germline V gene data show CDR1 as GTSNPN and CDR2 as SVGIG (reference sequence). The CDR3 here is CAWKGTSGGRQFF. DNA for the CDR3: TGTGCCTGGAAGGGGACTAGCGGGGGACGGCAGTTCTTC.

This chain connects TRBV9 to TRBJ1-1; possibly TRBD1 for D (6 bases). Germline CDR1 is SGDLS and CDR2 is YYNGEE. V dropped 4 bases and J dropped 1 base, with 26 bases sitting between them. The CDR3 has 19 amino acids. CDR3 sequence (DNA): TGTGCCAGCAGCCGGGAGGGGGGACCCATGGAAGGCAGGAACACTGAAGCTTTCTTT. This codes for CASSREGGPMEGRNTEAFF.

The chain's CDR3 is CASRDRGNEKLFF. Written as DNA, the CDR3 is TGTGCCAGCAGGGACAGGGGCAATGAAAAACTGTTTTTT. The chain has TRBV5-4 and TRBJ1-4, with 9 bases fitting TRBD1. Germline values: CDR1 SGHNT, CDR2 YYREEE (reference sequence). V lost 5 bases and J lost 5; bases outside the gene matches: 1. This CDR3 has 13 amino acids.

This clone has more than one count but fewer than ten. The gene calls are TRBV6-6 and TRBJ1-4; the D gene is possibly TRBD1 (5 bases). Germline V lookup: CDR1 MNHNY, CDR2 SVGAGI (reference sequence). The CDR3 is made up of 13 amino acids. The V end lost 10 bases, the J end lost 0 bases, and 9 bases lay between the germline ends. The CDR3: CATRQTTNEKLFF. The CDR3 bases are TGTGCCACCAGACAGACAACTAATGAAAAACTGTTTTTT.

This chain connects TRBV7-6 to TRBJ2-3; a weak D match, TRBD2 (5 bases). Trimming removed 1 base at V and 2 bases at J, with 10 bases between. This CDR3 comprises 15 residues. Germline V gene data show CDR1 as SGHVS and CDR2 as FNYEAQ. The CDR3 DNA reads TGTGCCAGCAGCTTAGGGGAGAGGACCACAGATACGCAGTATTTT. Translation: CASSLGERTTDTQYF.

For the CDR3, the DNA is TGTGCCTGGAGTGCTGGAGGGGCGGGCCCGAGCTCTGGGGCCAACGTCCTGACTTTC. It translates to CAWSAGGAGPSSGANVLTF. The gene calls are TRBV30 and TRBJ2-6; a weak D match, TRBD2 (6 bases). V was trimmed by 1 base and J by 0 bases, leaving 19 bases between them. This CDR3 contains 19 residues. Looked up from germline, CDR1 is GTSNPN and CDR2 is SVGIG (reference sequence). The full variable domain, rest sourced from reference TRBV30 and TRBJ2-6, is SQTIHQWPATLVQPVGSPLSLECTVEGTSNPNLYWYRQAAGRGLQLLFYSVGIGQISSEVPQNLSASRPQDRQFILSSKKLLLSDSGFYLCAWSAGGAGPSSGANVLTFGAGSRLTVL.

This sequence joins TRBV19 and TRBJ1-3; D uncertain. Deletions cut 5 bases from V and 6 bases from J, with 14 bases between. The CDR3 has 14 residues. Germline V gene data show CDR1 as LNHDA and CDR2 as SQIVND (reference sequence). CDR3 protein: CASSPGRDSNTIYF. As DNA, the CDR3 is TGTGCCAGTAGTCCCGGCCGGGATTCAAACACCATATATTTT. The whole variable domain, filled in from reference TRBV19 and TRBJ1-3, reads DGGITQSPKYLFRKEGQNVTLSCEQNLNHDAMYWYRQDPGQGLRLIYYSQIVNDFQKGDIAEGYSVSREKKESFPLTVTSAQKNPTAFYLCASSPGRDSNTIYFGEGSWLTVV.

Here the CDR3 reads CASRTGDHEQYF. The CDR3 nucleotides read TGTGCCAGCAGGACAGGGGACCACGAGCAGTACTTC. The chain has TRBV13 and TRBJ2-5, with 8 bases fitting TRBD1. The J call is doubtful: the DNA matches TRBJ2-7 better. Germline V CDR1 and CDR2: PRHDT, FYEKMQ (reference sequence). The length of the CDR3 is 12 residues.

The chain is built from TRBV6-6 and TRBJ1-4, with TRBD1 matching over 8 bases. Germline V lookup: CDR1 MNHNY, CDR2 SVGAGI (reference sequence). This CDR3 is built from 12 residues. V shed 7 bases and J 14 bases; nucleotides not matched to a gene: 9. In DNA, the CDR3 is TGTGCCAGCACAATTGGAGACAGGGGCCTGTTTTTT. Protein sequence: CASTIGDRGLFF.

This clone was detected once. This sequence joins TRBV27 and TRBJ1-2; D is ambiguous. Germline CDR1 reads MNHEY; CDR2 reads SMNVEV (reference sequence). This CDR3 has 15 amino acids. Deletions cut 2 bases from V and 4 bases from J, with 14 bases between. The CDR3 loop is CASSLSPGQAYGYTF. In DNA, the CDR3 is TGTGCCAGCAGTTTAAGTCCAGGTCAGGCCTATGGCTACACCTTC.

The chain has TRBV5-6 and TRBJ1-6; tentatively, D is TRBD1 (6 bases). V was trimmed by 4 bases and J by 8 bases, leaving 13 bases between them. CDR3 size: 14 residues. Germline CDR1 and CDR2: SGHDT and YYEEEE. For the CDR3, the DNA is TGTGCCAGCAGCGCCGGACAGCCCTATTCACCCCTCCACTTT. Residues: CASSAGQPYSPLHF.

V usage is TRBV15 and J usage is TRBJ1-1; unclear D gene. V was shortened by 3 bases and J by 2 bases, with 10 bases between the two germline ends. CDR1 is LNHNV, CDR2 YYDKDF, per germline (reference sequence). This CDR3 is built from 14 residues. In DNA, the CDR3 is TGTGCCACCAGCAGGTACCCAGGAAACACTGAAGCTTTCTTT. It translates to CATSRYPGNTEAFF.

The chain employs TRBV6-1 and TRBJ1-5; 7 bases line up with TRBD1. V gave up 4 bases and J gave up 0 bases; unmatched junction bases: 3. CDR3 size: 15 residues. Germline values: CDR1 MNHNS, CDR2 SASEGT. The CDR3 bases are TGTGCCAGCAGTGGACAGGGCCATAGCAATCAGCCCCAGCATTTT. Its translation: CASSGQGHSNQPQHF.

V and J are TRBV18 and TRBJ1-5; D is unclear. The CDR3 has 13 residues. V gave up 6 bases and J gave up 0 bases, with 6 bases separating them. Germline CDR1 KGHSH, CDR2 LQKENI. CDR3 in DNA: TGTGCCAGCTCCGGGTATAGCAATCAGCCCCAGCATTTT. Amino acids: CASSGYSNQPQHF.

The CDR3 here is CASKRANTQYF. CDR3 DNA sequence: TGTGCCAGCAAGAGGGCAAATACGCAGTATTTT. This chain uses TRBV5-4 with TRBJ2-3; weak D call: TRBD2 (5 bases). In germline, CDR1 is SGHNT, CDR2 YYREEE (reference sequence). This CDR3 spans 11 amino acids. The germline V and J ends were trimmed by 6 bases and 7 bases, with 9 bases remaining between them.

V and J are TRBV18 and TRBJ1-4, with 9 positions matching TRBD1. The CDR3 length is 16 residues. Germline V CDR1 and CDR2: KGHSH, LQKENI. V trimming: 0 bases; J trimming: 3 bases; junction bases outside the gene matches: 2. The CDR3 DNA is TGTGCCAGCTCACCACCGGGACAGGGATCTAATGAAAAACTGTTTTTT. Its protein product is CASSPPGQGSNEKLFF.

The chain carries TRBV9 and TRBJ1-2; possible D gene TRBD1, 5 bases. Germline V gene data show CDR1 as SGDLS and CDR2 as YYNGEE. Trimming took off 6 bases at V and 2 bases at J, with 14 bases between the two ends. The CDR3 consists of 14 residues. CDR3 in amino acids: CASTPGGVNYGYTF. The CDR3 DNA reads TGTGCCAGCACCCCGGGGGGGGTGAACTATGGCTACACCTTC.

The chain joins TRBV6-1 to TRBJ2-1; TRBD2 matches at 9 bases. Looked up from germline, CDR1 is MNHNS and CDR2 is SASEGT. The CDR3 totals 15 residues. Trimming at V came to 5 bases and at J to 4 bases, leaving 6 bases not matched to a gene. The CDR3 loop reads CASSLQRGAYNEQFF. CDR3 DNA sequence: TGTGCCAGCAGTCTTCAGCGGGGGGCATACAATGAGCAGTTCTTC.

In nucleotides, the CDR3 is TGTGCCAGCAGATTCGGACAGGGGGCCTCCTACGAGCAGTACTTC. Its translation is CASRFGQGASYEQYF. The chain joins TRBV11-2 to TRBJ2-7; 11 bases fit TRBD1. V lost 6 bases, J lost 0 bases, and 4 bases stayed unmatched. The CDR3 contains 15 residues. Germline V gene data show CDR1 as SGHAT and CDR2 as FQNNGV. Looking up the rest from reference TRBV11-2 and TRBJ2-7 gives the full variable domain: EAGVAQSPRYKIIEKRQSVAFWCNPISGHATLYWYQQILGQGPKLLIQFQNNGVVDDSQLPKDRFSAERLKGVDSTLKIQPAKLEDSAVYLCASRFGQGASYEQYFGPGTRLTVT.